The rows below give T cell receptor beta chains drawn from one sample of a study of control samples from healthy donors and cancer patients. Sequencing used immunoSEQ multiplex PCR; TCRdb keeps in-frame clones, though not all of them. The sample lists approximately 170,000 clones, approximately 90% occurring once. Specimen: blood. The receptors derive from a woman between 25 and 40 years old in good health. CDR3s include the opening cysteine and the closing phenylalanine or tryptophan. A D gene is named only where the DNA matches it firmly. Clone size is shown for a subset of rows, as once, few, many or a class of expanded clone.

v_gene: TRBV28
d_gene: -
abundance: -
j_gene: TRBJ1-1
CDR3aa: CASSLRPRGMAEAFF
CDR3nt: TGTGCCAGCAGTTTACGACCCAGGGGCATGGCTGAAGCTTTCTTT

v_gene: TRBV24-1
d_gene: -
abundance: -
j_gene: TRBJ2-3
CDR3aa: CATSGRTHYFDTQYF
CDR3nt: TGTGCCACCAGTGGAAGGACGCACTATTTCGATACGCAGTATTTT

v_gene: TRBV9
d_gene: TRBD2
abundance: -
j_gene: TRBJ2-2
CDR3aa: CASSLLAKNTGELFF
CDR3nt: TGTGCCAGCAGCTTACTAGCGAAGAACACCGGGGAGCTGTTTTTT

v_gene: TRBV11-2
d_gene: -
abundance: -
j_gene: TRBJ2-1
CDR3aa: CASSLERAHNEQFF
CDR3nt: TGTGCCAGCAGCTTAGAACGAGCTCACAATGAGCAGTTCTTC

v_gene: TRBV6-4
d_gene: -
abundance: few
j_gene: TRBJ2-2
CDR3aa: CASSDRPSVHTGELFF
CDR3nt: TGTGCCAGCAGTGACCGCCCTAGCGTGCACACCGGGGAGCTGTTTTTT

v_gene: TRBV5-1
d_gene: TRBD1
abundance: -
j_gene: TRBJ1-1
CDR3aa: CASSPTGERGNTEAFF
CDR3nt: TGCGCCAGCAGTCCTACAGGGGAGAGAGGGAACACTGAAGCTTTCTTT

v_gene: TRBV5-6
d_gene: -
abundance: -
j_gene: TRBJ2-5
CDR3aa: CASSLARPGETQYF
CDR3nt: TGTGCCAGCAGCTTGGCCAGGCCCGGGGAGACCCAGTACTTC

v_gene: TRBV29-1
d_gene: -
abundance: -
j_gene: TRBJ2-5
CDR3aa: CSGRRGHQETQYF
CDR3nt: TGCAGCGGACGTCGGGGGCACCAAGAGACCCAGTACTTC

v_gene: TRBV4-3
d_gene: TRBD1
abundance: -
j_gene: TRBJ1-4
CDR3aa: CASSQVQGTGGEKLFF
CDR3nt: TGCGCCAGCAGCCAAGTACAAGGGACAGGGGGTGAAAAACTGTTTTTT

v_gene: TRBV1
d_gene: -
abundance: -
j_gene: TRBJ1-1
CDR3aa: CTSSQDQAGRRNTEAFF
CDR3nt: TGCACCAGCAGCCAAGATCAGGCAGGGAGGAGGAACACTGAAGCTTTCTTT

v_gene: TRBV6-5
d_gene: -
abundance: -
j_gene: TRBJ1-6
CDR3aa: CASSRQGVNSPLHF
CDR3nt: TGTGCCAGCAGTCGTCAAGGGGTTAATTCACCCCTCCACTTT

v_gene: TRBV4-2
d_gene: -
abundance: -
j_gene: TRBJ2-3
CDR3aa: CASSQDGREYQDTQYF
CDR3nt: TGTGCCAGCAGCCAAGATGGCAGGGAATACCAGGATACGCAGTATTTT

v_gene: TRBV10-3
d_gene: TRBD1
abundance: -
j_gene: TRBJ1-1
CDR3aa: CAISPGQEDIWAMNTEAFF
CDR3nt: TGTGCCATCAGTCCCGGACAGGAGGATATCTGGGCCATGAACACTGAAGCTTTCTTT

v_gene: TRBV3-1/TRBV3-2
d_gene: TRBD1
abundance: -
j_gene: TRBJ2-7
CDR3aa: CASSQKTGKLSYEQYF
CDR3nt: TGTGCCAGCAGCCAGAAGACAGGGAAACTTAGCTACGAGCAGTACTTC

v_gene: TRBV29-1
d_gene: -
abundance: -
j_gene: TRBJ1-1
CDR3aa: CSVEWRGMNTEAFF
CDR3nt: TGCAGCGTTGAGTGGCGAGGAATGAACACTGAAGCTTTCTTT

v_gene: TRBV12-2
d_gene: -
abundance: -
j_gene: TRBJ2-7
CDR3aa: CASRLALSANEVYEQYF
CDR3nt: TGTGCAAGTCGCTTAGCGCTTTCGGCCAATGAGGTGTACGAGCAGTACTTC

v_gene: TRBV5-1
d_gene: -
abundance: -
j_gene: TRBJ1-1
CDR3aa: CASSLEGTEAFF
CDR3nt: TGCGCCAGCAGCTTGGAAGGGACTGAAGCTTTCTTT

v_gene: TRBV2
d_gene: -
abundance: -
j_gene: TRBJ2-5
CDR3aa: CASSLAQETQYF
CDR3nt: TGTGCCAGCAGTCTAGCGCAAGAGACCCAGTACTTC

v_gene: TRBV2
d_gene: -
abundance: -
j_gene: TRBJ1-2
CDR3aa: CASSESGAGGYTF
CDR3nt: TGTGCCAGCAGTGAATCGGGGGCGGGGGGCTACACCTTC

v_gene: TRBV2
d_gene: TRBD1
abundance: once
j_gene: TRBJ1-2
CDR3aa: CASSAGTGYGYTF
CDR3nt: TGTGCCAGCAGTGCCGGGACAGGGTATGGCTACACCTTC

v_gene: TRBV7-9
d_gene: -
abundance: -
j_gene: TRBJ2-7
CDR3aa: CASSLNYEQYF
CDR3nt: TGTGCCAGCAGTTTAAACTACGAGCAGTACTTC

v_gene: TRBV4-1
d_gene: TRBD2
abundance: -
j_gene: TRBJ2-2
CDR3aa: CASSPTSGFNTGELFF
CDR3nt: TGCGCCAGCAGCCCGACTAGCGGGTTTAACACCGGGGAGCTGTTTTTT

v_gene: TRBV7-2
d_gene: -
abundance: -
j_gene: TRBJ2-6
CDR3aa: CASGRRHGGANVLTF
CDR3nt: TGTGCCAGCGGGAGGCGGCACGGTGGGGCCAACGTCCTGACTTTC

v_gene: TRBV7-2
d_gene: -
abundance: -
j_gene: TRBJ1-4
CDR3aa: CASSADSGGEKLFF
CDR3nt: TGTGCCAGCAGTGCCGACAGCGGGGGGGAAAAACTGTTTTTT

v_gene: TRBV19
d_gene: -
abundance: -
j_gene: TRBJ2-7
CDR3aa: CASSSYSGIHYEQYF
CDR3nt: TGTGCCAGTAGTTCCTATTCTGGGATCCACTACGAGCAGTACTTC

v_gene: TRBV19
d_gene: -
abundance: -
j_gene: TRBJ1-3
CDR3aa: CASSVGWAGGNTIYF
CDR3nt: TGTGCCAGTAGCGTCGGCTGGGCGGGTGGAAACACCATATATTTT

v_gene: TRBV7-2
d_gene: -
abundance: -
j_gene: TRBJ1-1
CDR3aa: CASSLQGFEAFF
CDR3nt: TGTGCCAGCAGCCTCCAGGGCTTTGAAGCTTTCTTT

v_gene: TRBV19
d_gene: -
abundance: -
j_gene: TRBJ2-6
CDR3aa: CASSIGSSGANVLTF
CDR3nt: TGTGCCAGTAGTATAGGGAGCTCTGGGGCCAACGTCCTGACTTTC

v_gene: TRBV27
d_gene: TRBD2
abundance: -
j_gene: TRBJ2-5
CDR3aa: CASSLRAVSGRGETQYF
CDR3nt: TGTGCCAGCAGTTTACGGGCGGTGAGCGGGAGAGGGGAGACCCAGTACTTC

v_gene: TRBV7-9
d_gene: -
abundance: -
j_gene: TRBJ2-5
CDR3aa: CASSFPQWKETQYF
CDR3nt: TGTGCCAGCAGCTTTCCTCAGTGGAAGGAGACCCAGTACTTC

v_gene: TRBV20-1
d_gene: TRBD2
abundance: -
j_gene: TRBJ2-7
CDR3aa: CSASVLGLAAYEQYF
CDR3nt: TGCAGTGCTAGTGTTCTCGGACTAGCGGCCTACGAGCAGTACTTC

v_gene: TRBV24-1
d_gene: -
abundance: -
j_gene: TRBJ2-1
CDR3aa: CATSVTTAAGQFF
CDR3nt: TGTGCCACCAGTGTCACTACCGCGGCGGGGCAGTTCTTC

v_gene: TRBV14
d_gene: TRBD1
abundance: -
j_gene: TRBJ1-1
CDR3aa: CASSLFGTGVLDTEAFF
CDR3nt: TGTGCCAGCAGCCTGTTTGGGACAGGGGTTCTCGACACTGAAGCTTTCTTT

v_gene: TRBV6-6
d_gene: -
abundance: -
j_gene: TRBJ1-1
CDR3aa: CASSYAQGGATEAFF
CDR3nt: TGTGCCAGCAGTTACGCACAGGGAGGGGCCACTGAAGCTTTCTTT

v_gene: TRBV5-6
d_gene: TRBD2
abundance: -
j_gene: TRBJ2-2
CDR3aa: CASSLGLAGAGTGELFF
CDR3nt: TGTGCCAGCAGCCTGGGACTAGCGGGAGCGGGAACCGGGGAGCTGTTTTTT

v_gene: TRBV2
d_gene: -
abundance: -
j_gene: TRBJ2-7
CDR3aa: CASKGVQNYEQYF
CDR3nt: TGTGCCAGCAAGGGGGTACAGAACTACGAGCAGTACTTC

v_gene: TRBV6-5
d_gene: -
abundance: -
j_gene: TRBJ2-6
CDR3aa: CASSVDSSGANVLTF
CDR3nt: TGTGCCAGCAGCGTGGACAGCTCTGGGGCCAACGTCCTGACTTTC

v_gene: TRBV27
d_gene: -
abundance: -
j_gene: TRBJ1-2
CDR3aa: CASSLVEGGGYTF
CDR3nt: TGTGCCAGCAGTTTAGTTGAAGGTGGTGGCTACACCTTC

v_gene: TRBV18
d_gene: -
abundance: few
j_gene: TRBJ1-1
CDR3aa: CASSLVGTEAFF
CDR3nt: TGTGCCAGCTCATTAGTGGGAACTGAAGCTTTCTTT

v_gene: TRBV2
d_gene: TRBD2
abundance: -
j_gene: TRBJ2-1
CDR3aa: CASSERGTSGNEQFF
CDR3nt: TGTGCCAGCAGTGAGAGGGGGACTAGTGGTAATGAGCAGTTCTTC

v_gene: TRBV19
d_gene: -
abundance: -
j_gene: TRBJ1-1
CDR3aa: CASSISWRTEAFF
CDR3nt: TGTGCCAGTAGTATATCCTGGAGGACTGAAGCTTTCTTT

v_gene: TRBV27
d_gene: TRBD1
abundance: -
j_gene: TRBJ2-7
CDR3aa: CASRGTGGVYEQYF
CDR3nt: TGTGCCAGCAGGGGGACAGGGGGCGTGTACGAGCAGTACTTC

v_gene: TRBV5-1
d_gene: TRBD2
abundance: -
j_gene: TRBJ2-3
CDR3aa: CASSGSGGRDTQYF
CDR3nt: TGCGCCAGCAGCGGGAGTGGCGGGAGAGATACGCAGTATTTT

v_gene: TRBV5-1
d_gene: TRBD2
abundance: -
j_gene: TRBJ2-5
CDR3aa: CASSPILTSGRRETQYF
CDR3nt: TGCGCCAGCAGCCCGATACTAACTAGCGGGAGGCGAGAGACCCAGTACTTC

v_gene: TRBV5-1
d_gene: TRBD1
abundance: -
j_gene: TRBJ2-2
CDR3aa: CASSRDGQENTGELFF
CDR3nt: TGCGCCAGCAGCCGCGACGGACAGGAGAACACCGGGGAGCTGTTTTTT

v_gene: TRBV14
d_gene: -
abundance: -
j_gene: TRBJ1-6
CDR3aa: CASSPLDRRYSPLHF
CDR3nt: TGTGCCAGCAGCCCCTTAGACAGGCGGTATTCACCCCTCCACTTT

v_gene: TRBV28
d_gene: -
abundance: -
j_gene: TRBJ1-2
CDR3aa: CATRIRGARYGYTF
CDR3nt: TGTGCCACTAGAATCCGGGGGGCGCGATACGGCTACACCTTC

v_gene: TRBV20-1
d_gene: -
abundance: -
j_gene: TRBJ2-7
CDR3aa: CSAAGYEQYF
CDR3nt: TGCAGTGCTGCCGGGTACGAGCAGTACTTC